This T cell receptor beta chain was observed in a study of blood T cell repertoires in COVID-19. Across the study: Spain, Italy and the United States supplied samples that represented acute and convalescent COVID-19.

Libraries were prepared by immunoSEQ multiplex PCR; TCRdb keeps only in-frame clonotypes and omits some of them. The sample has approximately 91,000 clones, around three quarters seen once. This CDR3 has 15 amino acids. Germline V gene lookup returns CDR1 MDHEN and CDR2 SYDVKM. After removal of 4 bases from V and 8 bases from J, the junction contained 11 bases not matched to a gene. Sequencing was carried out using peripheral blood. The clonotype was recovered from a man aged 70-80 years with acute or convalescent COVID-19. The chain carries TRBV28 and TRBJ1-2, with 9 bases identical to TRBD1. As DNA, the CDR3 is TGTGCCAGCAGTTCGGGTCCCGGGACAGGGTACGGCTACACCTTC. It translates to CASSSGPGTGYGYTF.